These 30 T cell receptor beta chains originate from one sample sequenced in a study of blood T cell repertoires in COVID-19. Assay: immunoSEQ multiplex PCR; the TCRdb copy retains only in-frame clones and omits some. The sample shows about 190,000 clones, approximately 86% of them seen only once. Source material: peripheral blood. The receptors derive from a man in his forties or fifties with active or convalescent COVID-19.

This clone was detected once. The same CDR3 also results from other DNA sequences found in this sample. The chain combines TRBV5-1 with TRBJ2-2, with 8 bases identical to TRBD2. This CDR3 region has 14 residues. V was clipped by 0 bases and J by 5 bases; unmatched bases: 0. The V gene's germline CDR1 is SGHRS and CDR2 YFSETQ. CDR3 loop: CASSLGGGTGELFF. In DNA form, the CDR3 reads TGCGCCAGCAGCTTGGGCGGGGGGACCGGGGAGCTGTTTTTT.

The V gene is TRBV19, the J gene TRBJ1-4, with 9 bases lining up with TRBD1. CDR3 length: 16 residues. V trimming: 6 bases; J trimming: 8 bases; junction bases outside the gene matches: 13. Germline V CDR1 and CDR2: LNHDA, SQIVND (reference sequence). The DNA of the CDR3 is TGTGCCAGTAGCCGACGTGGGACAGGGTTCCTAGAAAAACTGTTTTTT. It translates to CASSRRGTGFLEKLFF. Drawing the rest from reference TRBV19 and TRBJ1-4, the complete variable domain is DGGITQSPKYLFRKEGQNVTLSCEQNLNHDAMYWYRQDPGQGLRLIYYSQIVNDFQKGDIAEGYSVSREKKESFPLTVTSAQKNPTAFYLCASSRRGTGFLEKLFFGSGTQLSVL.

This chain links TRBV6-6 with TRBJ2-5, with D possibly TRBD1 on 6 matching bases. Germline CDR1 is MNHNY and CDR2 is SVGAGI (reference sequence). Deletions cut 2 bases from V and 2 bases from J, with 12 bases between. There are 15 residues in the CDR3. The CDR3 here is CASSYPRTAQETQYF. For the CDR3, the DNA is TGTGCCAGCAGTTACCCGCGGACAGCACAAGAGACCCAGTACTTC.

The rearrangement joins TRBV5-1 to TRBJ2-7; possible D gene TRBD2, 5 bases. The ends were cut back, 1 base at V and 7 bases at J, with 15 bases in the middle. CDR1 is SGHRS, CDR2 YFSETQ, per germline. The CDR3 spans 14 residues. CDR3 sequence reads: CASSLLRAGGEQYF. The CDR3 DNA reads TGCGCCAGCAGCTTGTTGAGGGCCGGTGGGGAGCAGTACTTC.

In the case of this clone: The identical CDR3 is also encoded by other nucleotide sequences in the sample. V is TRBV5-6 and J is TRBJ2-7, with D maybe TRBD2 (5 bases). CDR1 is SGHDT and CDR2 is YYEEEE in the germline V gene. V was pared by 4 bases and J by 1 base, with 6 bases between. The CDR3 totals 12 residues. The CDR3 spells CASSRGSYEQYF. The DNA of the CDR3 is TGTGCCAGCAGCCGAGGGTCCTACGAGCAGTACTTC.

V usage is TRBV12-5 and J usage is TRBJ2-1; no clear D. The CDR3 runs to 13 residues. Germline V gene data show CDR1 as LGHNT and CDR2 as FRNRAP. Trimming removed 2 bases from V and 4 bases from J, with 6 bases in between. CDR3 residues: CASGLNRYNEQFF. CDR3 in DNA: TGTGCTAGTGGTTTGAACCGGTACAATGAGCAGTTCTTC.

The chain employs TRBV5-4 and TRBJ2-3, with D uncertain. The germline V gene has CDR1 SGHNT and CDR2 YYREEE (reference sequence). The CDR3 is 18 residues long. V was cut by 4 bases and J by 3 bases, with 24 bases left in between. The CDR3 spells CASSRLVSTASTTDTQYF. CDR3 nucleotide sequence: TGTGCCAGCAGCCGACTTGTCTCGACTGCCTCTACTACAGATACGCAGTATTTT.

There are a few counts of this clone. The chain uses TRBV11-2 and TRBJ1-1; the D gene is possibly TRBD1 (6 bases). Trimming stripped 5 bases from V and 11 bases from J, with 15 bases between. Germline loops: CDR1 SGHAT, CDR2 FQNNGV. This CDR3 region has 12 residues. The CDR3, as DNA: TGTGCCAGCAGCATGTCCCCCAGGGGTGCTTTCTTT. Its translation: CASSMSPRGAFF. The whole variable domain, filled in from reference TRBV11-2 and TRBJ1-1, reads EAGVAQSPRYKIIEKRQSVAFWCNPISGHATLYWYQQILGQGPKLLIQFQNNGVVDDSQLPKDRFSAERLKGVDSTLKIQPAKLEDSAVYLCASSMSPRGAFFGQGTRLTVV.

The chain couples TRBV4-2 to TRBJ1-2; D gene unclear. V was pared by 0 bases and J by 4 bases, with 12 bases between. This CDR3 contains 15 residues. The germline gives CDR1 LGHNA, CDR2 YNFKEQ. DNA of the CDR3: TGTGCCAGCAGCCAAGATTTTAACGGTGGCTATGGCTACACCTTC. It specifies CASSQDFNGGYGYTF.

The chain links TRBV7-6 to TRBJ2-7, with 9 bases aligning to TRBD1. Germline CDR1 and CDR2: SGHVS and FNYEAQ. V lost 5 bases and J lost 7; bases outside the gene matches: 12. This CDR3 contains 15 residues. The CDR3 bases are TGTGCCAGCAGCAGCATTCCGGGACAGGGATTTGAGCAGTACTTC. This sequence encodes CASSSIPGQGFEQYF. Drawing the rest from reference TRBV7-6 and TRBJ2-7, the complete variable domain is GAGVSQSPRYKVTKRGQDVALRCDPISGHVSLYWYRQALGQGPEFLTYFNYEAQQDKSGLPNDRFSAERPEGSISTLTIQRTEQRDSAMYRCASSSIPGQGFEQYFGPGTRLTVT.

This chain uses TRBV4-1 with TRBJ1-2; a weak D match, TRBD1 (6 bases). The CDR3 runs 15 residues. Germline values: CDR1 MGHRA, CDR2 YSYEKL. Trimming removed 1 base at V and 3 bases at J, with 12 bases between. CDR3 sequence (DNA): TGCGCCAGCAGCCAAGTGGGAGGGGGAGACTATGGCTACACCTTC. This encodes CASSQVGGGDYGYTF.

V gene TRBV28 combines with J gene TRBJ1-2; D is ambiguous. CDR3 length: 12 residues. The ends were cut back, 5 bases at V and 2 bases at J, with 6 bases in the middle. Germline V gene data show CDR1 as MDHEN and CDR2 as SYDVKM. The CDR3 region is CASSKRNYGYTF. In nucleotides, the CDR3 is TGTGCCAGCAGTAAGCGCAACTATGGCTACACCTTC.

CDR3 residues: CASSSGGGETQYF. As DNA, the CDR3 is TGTGCCAGCAGCTCCGGGGGGGGAGAGACCCAGTACTTC. V usage is TRBV11-2 and J usage is TRBJ2-5; 8 bases map to TRBD2. The CDR3 sequence is 13 residues long. CDR1 is SGHAT, CDR2 FQNNGV, per germline. The J segment lost 4 bases and the V segment lost 4 bases, leaving 2 bases of the junction unmatched.

Comment on this clone: Other DNA sequences within the sample encode an identical CDR3. This chain uses TRBV3-1 (or the pseudogene TRBV3-2) with TRBJ2-1, with 14 bases fitting TRBD2. V was clipped by 1 base and J by 4 bases; unmatched bases: 12. The CDR3 contains 20 residues. Germline values: CDR1 LGHDT, CDR2 YNNKEL (reference sequence). Written as DNA, the CDR3 is TGTGCCAGCAGCCAAGCGGGACTAGCGGGGGATTTGAGATCTTACAATGAGCAGTTCTTC. Its translation: CASSQAGLAGDLRSYNEQFF.

V gene TRBV12-3 or TRBV12-4 combines with J gene TRBJ1-2, with D unclear. The CDR3 extends over 13 amino acids. Trimming took 7 bases from V and 2 from J, leaving 11 bases between them. Here the CDR3 DNA reads TGTGCCAGCACGAACTTGTTCAACTATGGCTACACCTTC. Its protein is CASTNLFNYGYTF.

The chain links TRBV5-8 to TRBJ2-4; 9 bases line up with TRBD2. CDR1 is SGHTS and CDR2 is YDEGEE in the germline V gene. CDR3 length: 15 amino acids. After removal of 0 bases from V and 5 bases from J, the junction contained 3 bases not matched to a gene. CDR3 in DNA: TGTGCCAGCAGCTTGGGTTCTAGCGGGGAAAACATTCAGTACTTC. Protein: CASSLGSSGENIQYF.

The chain joins TRBV12-3 or TRBV12-4 to TRBJ2-4, with D possibly matching TRBD1 (6 bases). The CDR3 covers 13 residues. Trimming removed 8 bases from V and 3 bases from J, with 11 bases in between. CDR3 in DNA: TGTGCCAGCCAACAGGGTTTCAAAAACATTCAGTACTTC. This sequence encodes CASQQGFKNIQYF.

This clone has just one count. This chain uses TRBV12-5 with TRBJ1-1; perhaps TRBD1 as D (6 bases). Trimming stripped 1 base from V and 0 bases from J, with 12 bases between. In germline, CDR1 is LGHNT, CDR2 FRNRAP. This CDR3 region has 16 residues. The CDR3 bases are TGTGCTAGTGGTTTGGGAGGGGGTTCCATGAACACTGAAGCTTTCTTT. Protein product: CASGLGGGSMNTEAFF. The whole variable domain, remainder taken from reference TRBV12-5 and TRBJ1-1, is DARVTQTPRHKVTEMGQEVTMRCQPILGHNTVFWYRQTMMQGLELLAYFRNRAPLDDSGMPKDRFSAEMPDATLATLKIQPSEPRDSAVYFCASGLGGGSMNTEAFFGQGTRLTVV.

CDR3 amino acids: CASSPGGSNQPQHF. The CDR3 DNA reads TGTGCCAGCAGCCCTGGAGGTAGCAATCAGCCCCAGCATTTT. The genes are TRBV9 and TRBJ1-5; D ambiguous. CDR1 is SGDLS, CDR2 YYNGEE, per germline. The germline V and J ends were trimmed by 4 bases and 0 bases, with 8 bases remaining between them. The CDR3 has 14 residues.

The V gene is TRBV5-4, the J gene TRBJ1-2; a possible D gene is TRBD1 (5 bases). The germline V gene encodes CDR1 SGHNT and CDR2 YYREEE (reference sequence). Trimming removed 3 bases at V and 4 bases at J, with 7 bases between. The CDR3 covers 12 residues. The CDR3 loop is CASSYDSYGYTF. The CDR3 DNA reads as TGTGCCAGCAGCTACGACAGCTATGGCTACACCTTC.

V gene TRBV5-4 combines with J gene TRBJ1-1; TRBD1 agrees at 9 bases. The junction had 7 bases not matched to a gene; V was cut back by 2 bases and J by 5 bases. The CDR3 length is 15 residues. The V gene's germline CDR1 is SGHNT and CDR2 YYREEE (reference sequence). The CDR3 sequence: CASSLHRGLGTEAFF. As DNA, the CDR3 is TGTGCCAGCAGCTTACACAGGGGGCTTGGGACTGAAGCTTTCTTT.

The V call is TRBV11-2, the J call TRBJ2-7; D is perhaps TRBD2 (5 bases). Germline-derived CDR1 and CDR2 are SGHAT and FQNNGV. The V end was cut by 1 base, the J end by 7 bases, with 11 bases between. The CDR3 loop spans 13 amino acids. The CDR3 coding sequence is TGTGCCAGCAGCTTAGGGCTGGGAGAGGAGCAGTACTTC. Protein: CASSLGLGEEQYF.

The chain employs TRBV7-6 and TRBJ1-5; TRBD1 matches 7 bases. Germline V CDR1 and CDR2: SGHVS, FNYEAQ. With 1 base clipped from V and 1 base from J, the junction kept 13 bases outside the gene matches. The CDR3 extends over 19 amino acids. The CDR3 loop is CASSLEAGGILASNQPQHF. CDR3 nucleotides: TGTGCCAGCAGCTTAGAAGCAGGGGGAATTCTAGCGAGCAATCAGCCCCAGCATTTT.

The rearrangement joins TRBV2 to TRBJ2-2, with 9 nucleotides matching TRBD2. The V gene's germline CDR1 is SNHLY and CDR2 FYNNEI. V was pared by 6 bases and J by 4 bases, with 9 bases of the junction left unmatched. The CDR3 covers 16 residues. The CDR3, as DNA: TGTGCCAGCAGATCCGCGAGTAGCGGGGGCACCGGGGAGCTGTTTTTT. Translating gives CASRSASSGGTGELFF.

J is TRBJ2-3 and V is TRBV19; D is ambiguous. Looked up from germline, CDR1 is LNHDA and CDR2 is SQIVND (reference sequence). This CDR3 contains 14 residues. The V end was cut by 3 bases, the J end by 0 bases, with 7 bases between. CDR3 nucleotides: TGTGCCAGTAGTATGTATTCTAGCACAGATACGCAGTATTTT. This codes for CASSMYSSTDTQYF.

The genes are TRBV15 and TRBJ2-7, with 7 nucleotides matching TRBD1. Germline-derived CDR1 and CDR2 are LNHNV and YYDKDF (reference sequence). This CDR3 comprises 15 residues. V shed 1 base, J shed 3 bases, and the junction held 6 bases outside the gene matches. This chain's CDR3 is CATSRGTGAYYEQYF. Here the CDR3 DNA reads TGTGCCACCAGCAGAGGGACAGGCGCCTACTACGAGCAGTACTTC.

This chain joins TRBV18 and TRBJ2-7; D perhaps matches TRBD1 (5 bases). The CDR3 runs to 16 residues. The germline V gene has CDR1 KGHSH and CDR2 LQKENI. Trimming stripped 2 bases from V and 5 bases from J, with 19 bases between. In nucleotides, the CDR3 is TGTGCCAGCTCACCATCTCGGACACTTGGTATAAACGAGCAGTACTTC. It yields the protein CASSPSRTLGINEQYF.

This clone was recorded a few times. V is TRBV5-4 and J is TRBJ2-7; 7 nucleotides line up with TRBD2. With V trimmed by 4 bases and J by 0 bases, 4 bases remained unmatched. CDR3 length equals 14 residues. Germline loops: CDR1 SGHNT, CDR2 YYREEE (reference sequence). The chain's CDR3 is CASSPGLGSYEQYF. CDR3 nucleotides: TGTGCCAGCAGCCCCGGACTAGGCTCCTACGAGCAGTACTTC.

V gene TRBV20-1 combines with J gene TRBJ2-2, with 10 bases aligning to TRBD1. J gave up 6 bases and V 5 bases, and 3 bases lay outside the gene matches. This CDR3 has 13 amino acids. The germline CDR1 and CDR2 sequences are DFQATT and SNEGSKA (reference sequence). The CDR3 sequence: CSAGGQGAGELFF. The CDR3 bases are TGCAGTGCTGGTGGACAGGGGGCCGGGGAGCTGTTTTTT.

The V call is TRBV5-1, the J call TRBJ1-2; a weak D match, TRBD1 (5 bases). The CDR3 has 15 amino acids. V lost 4 bases and J lost 7, with 20 bases in between. CDR1 and CDR2 (germline): SGHRS, YFSETQ. The CDR3 reads CASSHDSGESGGYTF. The CDR3, as DNA: TGCGCCAGCAGCCACGATTCGGGGGAATCGGGTGGCTACACCTTC.